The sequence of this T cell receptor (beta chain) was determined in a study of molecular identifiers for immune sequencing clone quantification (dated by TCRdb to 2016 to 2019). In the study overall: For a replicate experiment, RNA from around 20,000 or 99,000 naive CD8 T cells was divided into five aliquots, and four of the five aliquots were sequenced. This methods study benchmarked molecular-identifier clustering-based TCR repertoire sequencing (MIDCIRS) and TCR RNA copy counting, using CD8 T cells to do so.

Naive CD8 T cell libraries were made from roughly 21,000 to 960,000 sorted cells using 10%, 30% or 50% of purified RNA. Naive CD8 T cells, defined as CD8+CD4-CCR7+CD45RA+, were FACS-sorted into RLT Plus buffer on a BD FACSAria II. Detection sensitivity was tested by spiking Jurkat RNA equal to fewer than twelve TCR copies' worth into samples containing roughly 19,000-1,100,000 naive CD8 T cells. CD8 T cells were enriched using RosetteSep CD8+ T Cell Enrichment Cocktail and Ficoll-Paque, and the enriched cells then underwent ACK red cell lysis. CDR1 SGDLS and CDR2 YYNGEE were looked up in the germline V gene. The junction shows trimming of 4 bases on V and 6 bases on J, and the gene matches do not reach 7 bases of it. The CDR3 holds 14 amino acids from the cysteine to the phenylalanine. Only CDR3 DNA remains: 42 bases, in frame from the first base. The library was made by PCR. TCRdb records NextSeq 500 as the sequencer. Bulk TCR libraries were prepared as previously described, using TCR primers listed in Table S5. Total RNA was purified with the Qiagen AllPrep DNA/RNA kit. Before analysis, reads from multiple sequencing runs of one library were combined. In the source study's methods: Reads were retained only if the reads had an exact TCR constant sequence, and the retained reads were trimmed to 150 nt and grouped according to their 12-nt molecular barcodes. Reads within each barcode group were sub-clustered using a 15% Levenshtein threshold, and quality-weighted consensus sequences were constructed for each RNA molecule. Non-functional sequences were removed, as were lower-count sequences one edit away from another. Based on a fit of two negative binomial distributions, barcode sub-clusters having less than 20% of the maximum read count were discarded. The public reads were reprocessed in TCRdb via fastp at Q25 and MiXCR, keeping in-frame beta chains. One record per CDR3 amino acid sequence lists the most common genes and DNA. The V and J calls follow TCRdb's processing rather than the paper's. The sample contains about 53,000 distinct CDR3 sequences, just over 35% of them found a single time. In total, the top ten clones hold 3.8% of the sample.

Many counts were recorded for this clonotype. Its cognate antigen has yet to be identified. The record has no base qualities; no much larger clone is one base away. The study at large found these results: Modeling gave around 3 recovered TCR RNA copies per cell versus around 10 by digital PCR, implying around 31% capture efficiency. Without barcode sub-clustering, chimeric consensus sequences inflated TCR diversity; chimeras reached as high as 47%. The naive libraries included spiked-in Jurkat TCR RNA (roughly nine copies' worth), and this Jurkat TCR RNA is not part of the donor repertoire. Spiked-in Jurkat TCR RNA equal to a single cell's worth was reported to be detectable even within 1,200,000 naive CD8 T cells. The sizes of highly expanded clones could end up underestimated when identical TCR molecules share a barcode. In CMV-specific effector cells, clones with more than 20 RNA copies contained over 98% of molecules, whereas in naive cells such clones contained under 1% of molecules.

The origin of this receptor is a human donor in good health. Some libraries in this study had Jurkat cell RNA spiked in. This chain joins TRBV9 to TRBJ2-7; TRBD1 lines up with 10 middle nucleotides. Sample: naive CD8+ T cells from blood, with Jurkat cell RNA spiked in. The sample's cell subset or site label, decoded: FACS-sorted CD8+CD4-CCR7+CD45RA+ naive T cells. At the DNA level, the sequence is TGTGCCAGCAGCCCCAGGGACAGGGGCCCCGAGCAGTACTTC. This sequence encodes CASSPRDRGPEQYF. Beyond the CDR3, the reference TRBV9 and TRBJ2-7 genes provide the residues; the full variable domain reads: DSGVTQTPKHLITATGQRVTLRCSPRSGDLSVYWYQQSLDQGLQFLIQYYNGEERAKGNILERFSAQQFPDLHSELNLSSLELGDSALYFCASSPRDRGPEQYFGPGTRLTVT.